A single sample gave rise to the 20 T cell receptor beta chains below, sequenced in a study of monozygotic twins with inflammatory bowel disease. Using the 5' RACE reads, TCRdb records one entry per CDR3 protein without DNA. The sample table includes approximately 140,000 distinct CDR3 sequences. Sequencing was done on a sample of blood. All receptors derive from a human donor with ulcerative colitis or Crohn's disease, or a healthy co-twin of an affected twin (not recorded which).

The chain joins TRBV20-1 to TRBJ2-7; no DNA is available, so the TRBD1 call from TCRdb remains unchecked. The CDR3 loop spans 12 amino acids. CDR1 and CDR2 (germline): DFQATT, SNEGSKA (reference sequence). The CDR3 loop reads CSASAGSYEQYF.

V is TRBV5-1 and J is TRBJ1-1. Germline CDR1 SGHRS, CDR2 YFSETQ. The CDR3 is 15 residues long. CDR3 protein: CASSLQYLMNTEAFF.

The J gene is TRBJ2-1, the V gene TRBV4-1. Per the germline V gene, CDR1 is MGHRA and CDR2 is YSYEKL. The CDR3 covers 12 residues. The CDR3 sequence is CASSQAQDKQFF.

The chain recombines TRBV6-5 with TRBJ1-1; TCRdb's D call of TRBD1 is untestable without DNA. This CDR3 is 16 amino acids long. CDR1 and CDR2 from the germline V gene are MNHEY and SVGAGI. The CDR3 loop reads CATLKEGQARFAEAFF.

The V call is TRBV7-8, the J call TRBJ2-1; without DNA, the TCRdb call of TRBD1 cannot be checked. CDR3 size: 20 residues. CDR1 is SGHVS and CDR2 is FQNEAQ in the germline V gene. The CDR3 sequence is CASSLVPGHTGGSSYNEQFF.

V usage is TRBV12-3 or TRBV12-4 and J usage is TRBJ2-5; TCRdb calls TRBD2, which cannot be checked without DNA. The CDR3 spans 11 residues. CDR3 sequence reads: CASRGEETQYF.

The chain couples TRBV7-2 to TRBJ2-5; there is no DNA to check the TCRdb D call of TRBD1. The germline CDR1 and CDR2 sequences are SGHTA and FQGNSA. There are 16 residues in the CDR3. CDR3 in amino acids: CASSPLGAGAKETQYF.

V and J are TRBV24-1 and TRBJ2-4; as DNA is missing, the TRBD1 call by TCRdb cannot be tested. Germline V gene data show CDR1 as KGHDR and CDR2 as SFDVKD. This CDR3 contains 16 residues. CDR3 region: CATSDPRTGGKNIQYF.

The chain joins TRBV10-3 to TRBJ2-3; TCRdb's assignment of TRBD1 cannot be checked, as there is no DNA. The CDR3 spans 17 residues. Germline V CDR1 and CDR2: ENHRY, SYGVKD. The CDR3 is CAISESAGQGDPDTQYF.

The genes are TRBV5-1 and TRBJ2-2; the TCRdb call, TRBD1, lacks DNA for checking. The length of the CDR3 is 14 residues. Germline V gene sequence: CDR1 SGHRS, CDR2 YFSETQ. This CDR3 is CASSSDSYTGELFF.

The chain combines TRBV7-2 with TRBJ2-3. CDR3 length: 14 amino acids. Germline V gene lookup returns CDR1 SGHTA and CDR2 FQGNSA. The chain's CDR3 is CASSFSEFTDTQYF.

The gene calls are TRBV19 and TRBJ2-7; absent DNA, TCRdb's TRBD1 call cannot be checked. This CDR3 is built from 15 residues. Germline V CDR1 and CDR2: LNHDA, SQIVND (reference sequence). CDR3: CASSVTGTGTYEQYF. Together with reference TRBV19 and TRBJ2-7, the CDR3 gives the full variable domain: DGGITQSPKYLFRKEGQNVTLSCEQNLNHDAMYWYRQDPGQGLRLIYYSQIVNDFQKGDIAEGYSVSREKKESFPLTVTSAQKNPTAFYLCASSVTGTGTYEQYFGPGTRLTVT.

The J gene is TRBJ1-1, the V gene TRBV7-2; without DNA, the TCRdb call of TRBD1 cannot be checked. This CDR3 comprises 14 residues. The germline V gene has CDR1 SGHTA and CDR2 FQGNSA. The CDR3 sequence: CASSLRGANTEAFF.

The V and J genes are TRBV6-4 and TRBJ2-1; no DNA is available, so the TRBD2 call from TCRdb remains unchecked. CDR1 is MRHNA, CDR2 SNTAGT, per germline. There are 16 residues in the CDR3. The CDR3: CASSGASGGASDEQFF.

V gene TRBV30 combines with J gene TRBJ2-1. CDR1 and CDR2 from the germline V gene are GTSNPN and SVGIG (reference sequence). This CDR3 has 13 residues. The CDR3 is CAWSKVGGNEQFF.

This sequence joins TRBV6-1 and TRBJ2-5; TCRdb names TRBD1, which stays unverified in the absence of DNA. The CDR3 spans 15 residues. From germline, CDR1 is MNHNS and CDR2 SASEGT. This CDR3 is CASRTTGGSGETQYF.

This chain uses TRBV4-2 with TRBJ2-2. Germline lookup yields CDR1 LGHNA and CDR2 YNFKEQ. There are 16 residues in the CDR3. The CDR3 protein is CASSQDRRMETGELFF.

This sequence joins TRBV15 and TRBJ2-7; TCRdb's D call, TRBD2, is unchecked because there is no DNA. CDR3 length: 16 amino acids. Germline-derived CDR1 and CDR2 are LNHNV and YYDKDF (reference sequence). The CDR3 protein is CATSRVGGSQTYEQYF.

The V gene is TRBV28, the J gene TRBJ2-1; the TCRdb D gene call, TRBD2, has no DNA to confirm it. The CDR3 has 15 residues. CDR1 is MDHEN and CDR2 is SYDVKM in the germline V gene. The CDR3 is CASSSGTSVYNEQFF.

The V call is TRBV5-1, the J call TRBJ2-1. The CDR3 is 17 amino acids. Germline V gives CDR1 SGHRS, CDR2 YFSETQ. CDR3 loop: CASSLLVLDSSYNEQFF.